This T cell receptor (beta chain) was found in a study of somatic mutations in cytotoxic T cells in rheumatoid arthritis (dated by TCRdb to about 2017). With respect to the entire study: A FACSAria II or Sony SH800 was used to flow-sort some V beta antibody-stained T-cell populations at nearly 100% purity, and TCRB sequencing was also done on sorted V beta1+ cells. For 60 to 80 rheumatoid arthritis patients and 15 to 25 healthy controls, TCRB deep sequencing was carried out. To characterize clonality, the study used TCRB deep sequencing while asking whether somatic mutations are carried by expanded CD8+ T-cell clones in newly diagnosed, untreated rheumatoid arthritis. The median ages of the patient and control groups were essentially identical.

On the study overall, not on this receptor specifically: The finding that TRBV07 was slightly underrepresented in patients was left unadjusted for multiple comparisons. An increase of CD8+ clonality with age was seen in patients (Spearman r of about 0.49) but not in healthy controls. CD8+ T-cell clonality in rheumatoid arthritis patients was not significantly different from that in age-matched healthy controls. The expanded CD8+ clones had unknown antigen targets, and not appearing in virus-specific databases did not rule out that they were virus-specific. In about an eighth of the roughly 65 patients, more than 20% of CD8+ cells belonged to the largest CD8+ clone, while several identical CD8+ TCRB sequences were shared between blood and synovial fluid.

With a median age of approximately 50 years (range roughly 20-80) and approximately 50% female, the healthy controls consisted of some 20 blood donors whose buffy coats were used. On an AutoMACS, CD4+ and CD8+ cells were isolated via positive magnetic bead selection, and their purity was verified by flow cytometry. Peripheral blood mononuclear cells were obtained using density gradient separation with Ficoll-Paque PLUS. DNA was extracted from CD4-enriched, CD8-enriched or PBMC samples with Nucleospin Tissue or Tissue XS kits and quantified with a Qubit 2.0 fluorometer. Spanning cysteine to phenylalanine, the CDR3 consists of 15 amino acids. The read is trimmed to its CDR3 DNA, 45 bases read in frame from base 1. A note on this clone: Its cognate antigen has yet to be identified. No much larger clone exists at a distance of one base, and base qualities are not known.

The immunoSEQ assay was applied to genomic DNA for TCRB CDR3 sequencing. Concerning the study's data processing: Analyses were restricted to productive TCRB rearrangements. Defining a clone by its unique TCRB CDR3 sequence, the study calculated clonality as a productive clonality index derived from Shannon entropy. Repertoire overlap between two samples was calculated from the template counts of each clone relative to total templates per sample. V-gene usage measured by flow cytometry correlated with TCRB sequencing V-gene usage, with a Spearman r of roughly 0.67. TCRdb re-hosts the immuneACCESS table, in-frame sequences only. Its copies lack some clones; in the studies checked, an unresolved V gene accounts for under half of them, and the cause for the rest is not known. D and trimming were read from the DNA, whereas the V and J calls and clone size are those reported in that table. The sample records about 11,000 clones, 74% of which are singletons. The ten largest clones represent roughly a tenth of the sample.

The source of this sequence is a man in his 70s in good health. The chain is made from TRBV21-1 and TRBJ2-2; the D segment call TRBD1 is taken from the table without a DNA check. TRBV21-1 is recorded as a pseudogene. Input material: CD8+ T cells sorted from blood. Here is the DNA: TGTGCCAGGACCACAGCCGGCCGTTATACCGGGGAGCTGTTTTTT. It specifies CARTTAGRYTGELFF.